Following are 8 T cell receptor beta chains from one sample sequenced in a study of T cell changes during pregnancy in multiple sclerosis. Profiled with immunoSEQ multiplex PCR; TCRdb holds only in-frame clones, not every one. Altogether fewer than 55,000 clones are present, 88% being singletons, with the ten largest covering over 5%. The sample consisted of CD8+ T cells from peripheral blood mononuclear cells, taken after pregnancy. These TCRs come from a female donor in good health, enrolled as a control in a pregnancy study.

V and J are TRBV7-8 and TRBJ1-6; D gene unclear. The CDR3 has 16 amino acids. The V end lost 0 bases, the J end lost 3 bases, and 9 bases lay between the germline ends. Per germline, CDR1 SGHVS and CDR2 FQNEAQ. This CDR3 is CASSLAGSNYNSPLHF. The CDR3 DNA reads TGTGCCAGCAGCTTAGCTGGCAGTAACTATAATTCACCCCTCCACTTT.

In its sample, this clone was seen once. The chain combines TRBV7-2 with TRBJ2-7; tentatively, D is TRBD2 (6 bases). The CDR3 is made up of 14 amino acids. CDR1 SGHTA and CDR2 FQGNSA come from the germline V gene. With 5 bases removed from V and 2 bases from J, the gap between germline ends came to 13 bases. This chain's CDR3 is CASSPGTGAYEQYF. The CDR3 coding sequence is TGTGCCAGCAGCCCCGGGACTGGAGCCTACGAGCAGTACTTC. The variable domain in full, completed from reference TRBV7-2 and TRBJ2-7, reads GAGVSQSPSNKVTEKGKDVELRCDPISGHTALYWYRQSLGQGLEFLIYFQGNSAPDKSGLPSDRFSAERTGGSVSTLTIQRTQQEDSAVYLCASSPGTGAYEQYFGPGTRLTVT.

This chain uses TRBV5-6 with TRBJ1-1; the D is unclear. CDR1 and CDR2 from the germline V gene are SGHDT and YYEEEE. V gave up 3 bases and J gave up 2 bases, with 5 bases separating them. The CDR3 is made up of 12 amino acids. CDR3 residues: CASSSTNTEAFF. In DNA, the CDR3 is TGTGCCAGCAGCTCTACCAACACTGAAGCTTTCTTT.

This chain links TRBV10-3 with TRBJ1-2, with 7 nucleotides matching TRBD1. The germline CDR1 and CDR2 sequences are ENHRY and SYGVKD. Trimming took 0 bases from V and 8 from J; bases not matched to a gene: 6. The CDR3 length is 14 residues. The CDR3 loop reads CAISESAGGAGYTF. In DNA form, the CDR3 reads TGTGCCATCAGTGAGTCGGCAGGGGGAGCAGGCTACACCTTC.

The chain carries TRBV20-1 and TRBJ2-7; possibly TRBD1 for D (5 bases). This CDR3 is 11 amino acids long. Trimming left V 5 bases short and J 3 bases short, with 8 bases between. Germline V gene lookup returns CDR1 DFQATT and CDR2 SNEGSKA (reference sequence). The CDR3 coding sequence is TGCAGTGCTCATAGGGGCTACGAGCAGTACTTC. The encoded protein is CSAHRGYEQYF.

This clone was seen a handful of times. The CDR3 coding sequence is TGTGCCAGTAGTCCCGAAACAGGGGACTATGGCTACACCTTC. It codes for CASSPETGDYGYTF. V gene TRBV19 combines with J gene TRBJ1-2, with 7 bases that match TRBD1. The trim removed 5 bases at V and 3 bases at J, leaving 6 bases unmatched. The germline V gene has CDR1 LNHDA and CDR2 SQIVND (reference sequence). CDR3 length equals 14 residues.

The CDR3 DNA follows: TGTGCCAGTACCCCTGGGACAGGAGACGAGCAGTACTTC. Its translation is CASTPGTGDEQYF. J is TRBJ2-7 and V is TRBV19; 8 bases are shared with TRBD1. CDR1 and CDR2 from the germline V gene are LNHDA and SQIVND (reference sequence). The CDR3 is 13 residues long. V shed 7 bases, J shed 5 bases, and the junction held 7 bases outside the gene matches.

This clone was seen a handful of times. The chain uses TRBV28 and TRBJ1-5; 8 bases are shared with TRBD1. CDR3 length: 15 amino acids. Trimming cost V 6 bases and J 7 bases; bases outside gene matches: 11. Germline V CDR1 and CDR2: MDHEN, SYDVKM. The CDR3 DNA reads TGTGCCAGCAGGCCTGGGACAGGCGAGACCCAGCCCCAGCATTTT. This encodes CASRPGTGETQPQHF.